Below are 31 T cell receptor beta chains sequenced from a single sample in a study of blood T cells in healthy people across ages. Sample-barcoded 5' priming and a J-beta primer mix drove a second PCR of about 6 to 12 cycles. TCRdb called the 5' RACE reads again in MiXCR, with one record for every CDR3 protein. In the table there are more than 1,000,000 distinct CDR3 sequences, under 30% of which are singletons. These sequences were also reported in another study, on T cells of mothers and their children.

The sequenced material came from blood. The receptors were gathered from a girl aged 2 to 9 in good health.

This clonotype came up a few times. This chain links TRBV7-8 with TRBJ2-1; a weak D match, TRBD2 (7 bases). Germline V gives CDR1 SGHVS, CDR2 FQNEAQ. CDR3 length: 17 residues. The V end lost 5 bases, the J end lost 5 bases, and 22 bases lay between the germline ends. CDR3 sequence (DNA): TGTGCCAGCAGCAGAGGGGGACTACCCAAACCGAACAATGAGCAGTTCTTC. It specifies CASSRGGLPKPNNEQFF.

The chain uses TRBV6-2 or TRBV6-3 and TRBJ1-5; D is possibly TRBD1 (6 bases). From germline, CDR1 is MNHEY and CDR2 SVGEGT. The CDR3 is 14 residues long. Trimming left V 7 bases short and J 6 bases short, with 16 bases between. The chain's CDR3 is CASTFGGLGQPQHF. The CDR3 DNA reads TGTGCCAGCACGTTCGGGGGGCTGGGTCAGCCCCAGCATTTT.

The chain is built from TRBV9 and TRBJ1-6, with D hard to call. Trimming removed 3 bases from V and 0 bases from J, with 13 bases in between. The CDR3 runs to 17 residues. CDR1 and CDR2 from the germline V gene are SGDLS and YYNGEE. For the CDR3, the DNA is TGTGCCAGCAGCGAGAGCCCCTCGGGCTCCTATAATTCACCCCTCCACTTT. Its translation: CASSESPSGSYNSPLHF. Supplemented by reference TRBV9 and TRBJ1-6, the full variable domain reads DSGVTQTPKHLITATGQRVTLRCSPRSGDLSVYWYQQSLDQGLQFLIQYYNGEERAKGNILERFSAQQFPDLHSELNLSSLELGDSALYFCASSESPSGSYNSPLHFGNGTRLTVT.

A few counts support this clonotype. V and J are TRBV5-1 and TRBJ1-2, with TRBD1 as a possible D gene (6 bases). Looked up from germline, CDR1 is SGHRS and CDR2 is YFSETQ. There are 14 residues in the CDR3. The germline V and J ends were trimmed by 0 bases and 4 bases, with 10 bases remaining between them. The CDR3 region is CASSLGQDLYGYTF. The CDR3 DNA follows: TGCGCCAGCAGCTTGGGACAGGACCTCTATGGCTACACCTTC.

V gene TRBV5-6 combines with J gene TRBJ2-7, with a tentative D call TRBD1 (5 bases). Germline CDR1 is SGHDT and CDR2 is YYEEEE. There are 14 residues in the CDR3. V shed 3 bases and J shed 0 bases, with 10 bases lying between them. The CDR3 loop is CASSWGLSSYEQYF. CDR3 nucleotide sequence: TGTGCCAGCAGCTGGGGCTTAAGCTCCTACGAGCAGTACTTC.

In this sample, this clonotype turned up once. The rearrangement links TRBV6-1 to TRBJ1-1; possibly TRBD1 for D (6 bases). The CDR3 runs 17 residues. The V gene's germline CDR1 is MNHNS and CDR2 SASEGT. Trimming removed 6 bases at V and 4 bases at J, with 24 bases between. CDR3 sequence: CASRKTAGGAGGTEAFF. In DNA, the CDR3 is TGTGCCAGCAGAAAAACGGCGGGGGGCGCGGGGGGCACTGAAGCTTTCTTT.

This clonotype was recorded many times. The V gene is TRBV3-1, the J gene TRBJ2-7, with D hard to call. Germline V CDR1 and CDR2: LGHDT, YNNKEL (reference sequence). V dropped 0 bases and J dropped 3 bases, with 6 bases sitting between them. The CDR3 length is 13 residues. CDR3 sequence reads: CASSQDLGYEQYF. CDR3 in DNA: TGTGCCAGCAGCCAAGATTTGGGCTACGAGCAGTACTTC.

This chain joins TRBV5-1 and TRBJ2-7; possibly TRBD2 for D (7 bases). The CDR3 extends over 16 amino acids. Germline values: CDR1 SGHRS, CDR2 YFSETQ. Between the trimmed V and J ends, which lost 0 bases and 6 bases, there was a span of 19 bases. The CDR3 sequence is CASSLDPPGGQSEQYF. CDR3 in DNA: TGCGCCAGCAGCTTGGATCCACCCGGGGGGCAGAGCGAGCAGTACTTC.

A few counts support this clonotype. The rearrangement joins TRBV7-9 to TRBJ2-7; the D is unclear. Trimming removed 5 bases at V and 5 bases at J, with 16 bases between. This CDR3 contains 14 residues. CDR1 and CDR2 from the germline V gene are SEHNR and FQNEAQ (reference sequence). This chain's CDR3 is CASSPPSRRDEQYF. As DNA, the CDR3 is TGTGCCAGCAGCCCCCCGAGCAGAAGGGACGAGCAGTACTTC.

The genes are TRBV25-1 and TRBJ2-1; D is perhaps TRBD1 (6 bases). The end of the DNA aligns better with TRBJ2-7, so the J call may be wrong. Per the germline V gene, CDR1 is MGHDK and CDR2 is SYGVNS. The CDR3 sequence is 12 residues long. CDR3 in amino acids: CASKGVPYEQYF. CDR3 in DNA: TGTGCCAGCAAGGGGGTCCCCTACGAGCAGTACTTC.

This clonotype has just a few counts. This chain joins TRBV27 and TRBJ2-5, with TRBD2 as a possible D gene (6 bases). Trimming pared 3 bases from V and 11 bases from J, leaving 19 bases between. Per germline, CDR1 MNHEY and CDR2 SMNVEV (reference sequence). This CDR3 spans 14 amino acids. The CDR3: CASSLGGGYGQQYF. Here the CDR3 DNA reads TGTGCCAGCAGTTTGGGGGGAGGATACGGCCAGCAGTACTTC.

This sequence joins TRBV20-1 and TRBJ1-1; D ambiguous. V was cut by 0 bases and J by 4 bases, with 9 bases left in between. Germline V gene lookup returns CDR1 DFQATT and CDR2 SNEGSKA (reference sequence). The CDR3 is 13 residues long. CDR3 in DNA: TGCAGTGCTAGAGATCCGCAGAGCACTGAAGCTTTCTTT. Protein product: CSARDPQSTEAFF.

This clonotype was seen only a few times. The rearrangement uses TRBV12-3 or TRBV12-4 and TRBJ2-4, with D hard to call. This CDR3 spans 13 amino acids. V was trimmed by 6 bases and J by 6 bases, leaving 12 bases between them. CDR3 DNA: TGTGCCAGCAGCTCGTCCCCGGGAAACATTCAGTACTTC. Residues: CASSSSPGNIQYF.

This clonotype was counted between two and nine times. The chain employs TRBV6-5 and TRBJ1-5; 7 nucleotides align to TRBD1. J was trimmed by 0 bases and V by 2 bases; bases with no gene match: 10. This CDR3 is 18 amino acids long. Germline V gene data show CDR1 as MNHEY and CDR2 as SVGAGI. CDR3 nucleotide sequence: TGTGCCAGCAGTTACCGGGACAGCCACCATTATAGCAATCAGCCCCAGCATTTT. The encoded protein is CASSYRDSHHYSNQPQHF.

The CDR3 here is CASSPAQGLAHPYEQYF. The DNA for the CDR3 is TGTGCCAGCAGCCCCGCCCAGGGACTAGCACACCCCTACGAGCAGTACTTC. The chain uses TRBV7-2 and TRBJ2-7; 9 bases map to TRBD2. V shed 5 bases, J shed 2 bases, and the junction held 13 bases outside the gene matches. Germline CDR1 reads SGHTA; CDR2 reads FQGNSA. This CDR3 comprises 17 residues.

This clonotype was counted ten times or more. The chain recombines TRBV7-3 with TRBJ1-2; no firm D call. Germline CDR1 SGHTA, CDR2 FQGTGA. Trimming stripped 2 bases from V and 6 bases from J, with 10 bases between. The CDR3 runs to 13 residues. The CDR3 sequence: CASSLSREDGYTF. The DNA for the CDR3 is TGTGCCAGCAGCTTATCGAGAGAGGATGGCTACACCTTC.

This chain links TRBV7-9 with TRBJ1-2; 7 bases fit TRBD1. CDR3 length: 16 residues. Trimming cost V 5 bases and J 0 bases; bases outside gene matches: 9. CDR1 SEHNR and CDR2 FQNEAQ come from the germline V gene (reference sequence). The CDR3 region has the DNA TGTGCCAGCAGCCTACGAGACAGGGAAGCTAACTATGGCTACACCTTC. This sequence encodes CASSLRDREANYGYTF.

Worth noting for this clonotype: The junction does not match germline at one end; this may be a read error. The DNA of the CDR3 is TGCGCCAGCAGTCAAAGTCCGGGACTAATAGACCAAGAGACCCAGTACTTC. Protein sequence: CASSQSPGLIDQETQYF. The chain couples TRBV2 to TRBJ2-5; 7 nucleotides agree with TRBD2. Per germline, CDR1 SNHLY and CDR2 FYNNEI. This CDR3 has 17 amino acids.

In DNA, the CDR3 is TGCGCCAGCAGCCTGGGACAAGTAGCGGGCCAAGAGACCCAGTACTTC. This translates into CASSLGQVAGQETQYF. J is TRBJ2-5 and V is TRBV4-3, with D perhaps TRBD2 (7 bases). Germline V lookup: CDR1 LGHNA, CDR2 YSLEER. The CDR3 is made up of 16 amino acids. The V end was cut by 4 bases, the J end by 1 base, with 16 bases between.

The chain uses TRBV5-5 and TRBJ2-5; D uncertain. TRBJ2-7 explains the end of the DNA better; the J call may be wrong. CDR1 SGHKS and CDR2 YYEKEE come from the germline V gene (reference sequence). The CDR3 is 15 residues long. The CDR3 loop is CASSLEWGPTYEQYF. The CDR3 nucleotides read TGTGCCAGCAGCTTGGAATGGGGTCCCACCTACGAGCAGTACTTC.

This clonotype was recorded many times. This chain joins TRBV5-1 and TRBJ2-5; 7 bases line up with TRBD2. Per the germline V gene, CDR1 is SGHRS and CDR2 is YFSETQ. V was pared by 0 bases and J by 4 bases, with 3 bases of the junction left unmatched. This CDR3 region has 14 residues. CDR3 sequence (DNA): TGCGCCAGCAGCTTGGGGCCGGGAGGAGAGACCCAGTACTTC. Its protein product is CASSLGPGGETQYF.

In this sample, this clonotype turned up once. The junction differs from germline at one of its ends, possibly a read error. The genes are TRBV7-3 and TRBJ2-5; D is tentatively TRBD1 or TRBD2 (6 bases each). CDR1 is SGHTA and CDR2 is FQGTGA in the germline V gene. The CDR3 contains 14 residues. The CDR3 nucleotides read TGTGCCAGCAGCTTATGGCCGGGGGCGGAGACCCAGTGCTTC. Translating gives CASSLWPGAETQCF.

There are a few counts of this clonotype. CDR3 sequence: CASSGLSPIPYEQYF. CDR3 nucleotide sequence: TGTGCCAGTTCAGGTTTGTCCCCGATTCCCTACGAGCAGTACTTC. The chain recombines TRBV28 with TRBJ2-7; no reliable D call. The CDR3 has 15 amino acids. Per the germline V gene, CDR1 is MDHEN and CDR2 is SYDVKM. Trimming took 9 bases from V and 2 from J, leaving 20 bases between them.

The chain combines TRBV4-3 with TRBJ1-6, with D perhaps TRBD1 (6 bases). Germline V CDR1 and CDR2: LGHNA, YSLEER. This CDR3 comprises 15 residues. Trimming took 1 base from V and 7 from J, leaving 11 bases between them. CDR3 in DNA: TGCGCCAGCAGCCAAGTGGACAGCGGGAATTCACCCCTCCACTTT. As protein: CASSQVDSGNSPLHF.

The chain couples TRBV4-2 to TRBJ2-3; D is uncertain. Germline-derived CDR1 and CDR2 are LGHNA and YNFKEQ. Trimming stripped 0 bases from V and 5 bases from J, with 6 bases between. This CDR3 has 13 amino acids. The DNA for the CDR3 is TGTGCCAGCAGCCAAGAAATTAGAGATACGCAGTATTTT. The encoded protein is CASSQEIRDTQYF.

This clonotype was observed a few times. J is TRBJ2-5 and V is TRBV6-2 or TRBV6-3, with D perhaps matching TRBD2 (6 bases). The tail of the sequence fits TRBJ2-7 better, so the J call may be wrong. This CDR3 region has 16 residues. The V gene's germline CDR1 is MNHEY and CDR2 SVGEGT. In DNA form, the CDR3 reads TGTGCCAGCAGTTACAGGGCCGGGAGAGGGCCCTACGAGCAGTACTTC. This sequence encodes CASSYRAGRGPYEQYF.

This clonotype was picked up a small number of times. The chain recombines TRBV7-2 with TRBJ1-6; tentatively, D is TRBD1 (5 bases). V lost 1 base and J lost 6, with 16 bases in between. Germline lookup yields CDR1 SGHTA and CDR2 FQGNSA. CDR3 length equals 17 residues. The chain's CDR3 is CASSLGQPLGGNSPLHF. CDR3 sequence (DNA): TGTGCCAGCAGCTTAGGACAGCCCCTCGGGGGTAATTCACCCCTCCACTTT.

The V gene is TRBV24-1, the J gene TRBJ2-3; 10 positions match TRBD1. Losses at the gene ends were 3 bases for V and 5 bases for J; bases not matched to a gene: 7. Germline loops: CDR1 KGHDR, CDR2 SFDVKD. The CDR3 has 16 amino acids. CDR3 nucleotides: TGTGCCACCAGTGATGGACCGGGACAGGGGATAGATACGCAGTATTTT. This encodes CATSDGPGQGIDTQYF.

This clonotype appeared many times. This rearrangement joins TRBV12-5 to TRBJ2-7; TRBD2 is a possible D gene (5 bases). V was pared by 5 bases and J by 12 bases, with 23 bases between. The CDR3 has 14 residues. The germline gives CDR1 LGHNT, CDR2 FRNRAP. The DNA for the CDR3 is TGTGCTAGTGGTCATCCAGCCACGGTCGGGGTTCGGTACTTC. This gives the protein CASGHPATVGVRYF.

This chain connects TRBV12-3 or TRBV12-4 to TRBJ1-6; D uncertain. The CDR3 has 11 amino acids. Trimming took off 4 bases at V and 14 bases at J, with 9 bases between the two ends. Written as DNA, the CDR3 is TGTGCCAGCAGTTACGACGGATCCCTCCACTTT. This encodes CASSYDGSLHF.

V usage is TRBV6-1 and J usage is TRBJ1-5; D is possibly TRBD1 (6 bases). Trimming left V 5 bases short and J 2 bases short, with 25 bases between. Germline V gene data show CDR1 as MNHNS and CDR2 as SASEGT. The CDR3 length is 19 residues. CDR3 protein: CASSPWGPDRNGGNQPQHF. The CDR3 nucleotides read TGTGCCAGCAGTCCGTGGGGGCCTGACAGGAACGGCGGCAATCAGCCCCAGCATTTT.